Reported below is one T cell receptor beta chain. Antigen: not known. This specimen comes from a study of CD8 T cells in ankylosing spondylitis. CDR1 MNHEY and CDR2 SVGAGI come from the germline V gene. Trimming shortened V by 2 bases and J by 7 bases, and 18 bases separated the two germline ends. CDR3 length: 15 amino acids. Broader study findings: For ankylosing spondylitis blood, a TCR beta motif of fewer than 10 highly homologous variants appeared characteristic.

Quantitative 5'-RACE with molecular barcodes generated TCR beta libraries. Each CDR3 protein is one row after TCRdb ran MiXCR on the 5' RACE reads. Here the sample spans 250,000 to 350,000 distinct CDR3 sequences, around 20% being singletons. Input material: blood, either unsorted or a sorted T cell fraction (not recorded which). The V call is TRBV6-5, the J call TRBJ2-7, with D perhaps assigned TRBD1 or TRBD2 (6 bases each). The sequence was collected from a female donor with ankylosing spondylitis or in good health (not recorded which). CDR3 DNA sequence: TGTGCCAGCAGTTACCGGAAGGGGGGCCTGCAGGAGCAGTACTTC. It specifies CASSYRKGGLQEQYF.